This is a list of T cell receptor beta chains from one sample in a study of blood T cells in healthy people across ages. TCRdb reprocessed the 5' RACE reads via MiXCR and lists one record per CDR3 protein. The table lists fewer than 700,000 distinct CDR3 sequences, less than 60% of them singletons. Sequencing used blood. The source is a man aged 80 or over in good health. The CDR3 runs from the conserved cysteine through the conserved F or W. The D gene is left open where the match is weak. Size is omitted from some rows. Given values are once, few, many or a class for expanded clones.

D gene	CDR3 length	V gene	J gene	clone size	CDR3 protein	CDR3 DNA
.	16	TRBV4-2	TRBJ2-2	.	CASSQARGQNTGELFF	TGTGCCAGCAGCCAAGCTCGGGGCCAGAACACCGGGGAGCTGTTTTTT
TRBD2	13	TRBV20-1	TRBJ2-3	few	CSASRGDTDTQYF	TGCAGTGCTAGTCGGGGGGACACAGATACGCAGTATTTT
.	15	TRBV7-2	TRBJ1-1	.	CASSPRIFRNTEAFF	TGTGCCAGCAGCCCCCGCATATTCAGGAACACTGAAGCTTTCTTT
.	12	TRBV29-1	TRBJ1-5	many	CSVRTGNQPQHF	TGCAGCGTTCGGACAGGCAATCAGCCCCAGCATTTT
.	13	TRBV20-1	TRBJ1-1	.	CSAQGGGSTEAFF	TGCAGTGCCCAGGGAGGCGGAAGCACTGAAGCTTTCTTT
.	15	TRBV5-1	TRBJ2-5	.	CASTRLLPVEETQYF	TGCGCCAGCACAAGACTCCTCCCGGTTGAAGAGACCCAGTACTTC
TRBD2	15	TRBV5-5	TRBJ2-4	.	CASSLRLADGNIQYF	TGTGCCAGCAGCTTGAGGCTAGCGGACGGGAACATTCAGTACTTC
TRBD2	16	TRBV29-1	TRBJ2-5	.	CSVGPYSSGRAETQYF	TGCAGCGTTGGCCCCTATAGTAGCGGGAGGGCCGAGACCCAGTACTTC
.	14	TRBV7-9	TRBJ2-1	.	CASSLGQEAETQFF	TGTGCCAGCAGCTTAGGGCAGGAGGCGGAGACCCAGTTCTTC
.	13	TRBV20-1	TRBJ1-2	.	CSAWTAKSYGYTF	TGCAGTGCTTGGACAGCTAAATCCTATGGCTACACCTTC
.	15	TRBV12-3/TRBV12-4	TRBJ2-6	.	CASSLGAGGANVLTF	TGTGCCAGCAGTTTAGGGGCCGGTGGGGCCAACGTCCTGACTTTC
.	12	TRBV7-9	TRBJ2-7	.	CASSPEWDEQYF	TGTGCCAGCAGCCCTGAGTGGGACGAGCAGTACTTC
.	13	TRBV20-1	TRBJ2-7	.	CSARLGGPYEQYF	TGCAGTGCTAGGCTGGGGGGACCCTACGAGCAGTACTTC
.	17	TRBV7-2	TRBJ2-6	.	CASSPKGPSSGANVLTF	TGTGCCAGCAGCCCTAAAGGACCGAGCTCTGGGGCCAACGTCCTGACTTTC
TRBD2	17	TRBV11-2	TRBJ2-1	.	CASSPRVRTSGYNEQFF	TGTGCCAGCAGCCCGCGTGTGAGGACTAGCGGATACAATGAGCAGTTCTTC
.	14	TRBV28	TRBJ2-5	few	CASNTQGRQETQYF	TGTGCCAGCAATACACAGGGACGGCAAGAGACCCAGTACTTC
.	11	TRBV24-1	TRBJ2-1	few	CATELRDEQFF	TGTGCCACCGAGTTGAGGGATGAGCAGTTCTTC
.	13	TRBV7-9	TRBJ2-7	.	CASSLLVGGEQYF	TGTGCCAGCAGCTTATTAGTTGGCGGAGAGCAGTACTTC
TRBD1	14	TRBV12-3/TRBV12-4	TRBJ2-7	many	CASSLAGGTYEQYF	TGTGCCAGCAGTTTGGCAGGGGGAACCTACGAGCAGTACTTC
.	15	TRBV4-2	TRBJ2-5	few	CASSQNYVNFETQYF	TGTGCCAGCAGCCAAAACTACGTCAATTTCGAGACCCAGTACTTC
TRBD2	12	TRBV20-1	TRBJ2-7	.	CSAGTSSYEQYF	TGCAGTGCTGGGACTAGCAGTTACGAGCAGTACTTC
TRBD1	15	TRBV27	TRBJ2-7	.	CASSYKQGVFYEQYF	TGTGCCAGCAGTTACAAACAGGGGGTTTTCTACGAGCAGTACTTC
.	16	TRBV7-2	TRBJ2-6	.	CASSLRRPTGANVLTF	TGTGCCAGCAGCTTAAGACGGCCAACTGGGGCCAACGTCCTGACTTTC
.	12	TRBV29-1	TRBJ2-5	few	CSVGQAQETQYF	TGCAGCGTTGGGCAGGCCCAAGAGACCCAGTACTTC
.	14	TRBV6-5	TRBJ2-1	.	CASSYGGSTDTQFF	TGTGCCAGCAGTTACGGGGGAAGCACAGATACGCAGTTCTTC
TRBD1	14	TRBV3-1	TRBJ1-4	.	CASIPGTVNEKLFF	TGTGCCAGCATCCCCGGGACAGTTAATGAAAAACTGTTTTTT
.	14	TRBV29-1	TRBJ2-1	few	CSAGPLGRFDEQFF	TGCAGCGCCGGTCCCCTTGGCAGGTTCGATGAGCAGTTCTTC
.	16	TRBV6-5	TRBJ2-4	many	CASSYSEHLAKNIQYF	TGTGCCAGCAGTTACTCGGAACACCTAGCCAAAAACATTCAGTACTTC
TRBD1	15	TRBV20-1	TRBJ2-7	.	CSAFSGTGGTYEQYF	TGCAGTGCATTCTCCGGGACAGGGGGTACCTACGAGCAGTACTTC
.	11	TRBV6-6	TRBJ2-7	many	CASSYQGEQYF	TGTGCCAGCAGTTATCAAGGGGAGCAGTACTTC
.	13	TRBV24-1	TRBJ2-1	.	CATSDRAPGEQFF	TGTGCCACCAGTGACAGGGCCCCGGGTGAGCAGTTCTTC
TRBD2	19	TRBV7-2	TRBJ2-1	.	CASSSRGTSASFSYNEQFF	TGTGCCAGCAGCTCGAGGGGGACTAGCGCTTCGTTCTCCTACAATGAGCAGTTCTTC
.	13	TRBV30	TRBJ1-6	few	CATGLSYNSPLHF	TGTGCCACCGGACTGTCGTATAATTCACCCCTCCACTTT
.	10	TRBV29-1	TRBJ2-5	many	CSVERETQYF	TGCAGCGTTGAAAGGGAGACCCAGTACTTC
.	14	TRBV7-2	TRBJ1-1	few	CASSLGISSAEAFF	TGTGCCAGCAGCTTAGGTATCAGTTCTGCTGAAGCTTTCTTT
TRBD1	15	TRBV6-6	TRBJ2-4	many	CASSSSDRGLDIQYF	TGTGCCAGCAGTTCAAGCGACAGGGGGTTGGACATTCAGTACTTC
TRBD1	15	TRBV2	TRBJ2-4	.	CASSERQGTKNIQYF	TGTGCCAGCAGTGAACGACAGGGGACCAAAAACATTCAGTACTTC